This TCR beta chain comes out of a study of graft-versus-host responses after intestinal transplantation (dated by TCRdb to about 2021). Study-level background: Multivisceral, liver-intestinal, or isolated intestinal transplants were received by the recipients. All recipients received anti-thymocyte globulin induction followed by maintenance tacrolimus and steroids for around three years. Bulk TCR-beta CDR3 sequencing was used to track graft-versus-host and host-versus-graft alloreactive T cell clones in the graft, circulation and bone marrow after intestinal transplantation. To identify alloreactive clones, pre-transplant mixed lymphocyte reaction products were sequenced and compared with unstimulated pre-transplant donor and recipient T cells. Of the roughly 24 intestinal transplant recipients enrolled in the cohort, one of whom was a retransplant, a few patients without pretransplant specimens were excluded. A peak of at least 4% donor T cells among recipient peripheral blood mononuclear cells was the definition used for donor T cell macrochimerism. Rather than being sequenced by the commercial service, samples from three later patients were sequenced in-house on an Illumina MiSeq and processed with MiXCR. General findings and caveats noted by the study authors: In the allografts of patients with donor T cell macrochimerism, GvH to HvG T cell clonal ratios were high. The relatively low number and heterogeneity of intestinal transplant patients limited the conclusions. Early after transplant, declines in HvG clones were associated with peak levels of circulating GvH clones. GvH clones were detected in recipient bone marrow, and some appeared earlier in ileal mucosa or blood, consistent with an intestinal mucosal origin.

Library preparation used the immunoSEQ multiplex PCR assay. For most patients, genomic DNA was isolated with the Qiagen DNeasy Blood and Tissue Kit and shipped frozen to Adaptive Biotechnologies for TCR sequencing. High-throughput TCR-beta CDR3 sequencing of genomic DNA from most patients was performed by Adaptive Biotechnologies. Regarding the original processing steps: Adaptive's ImmunoSEQ software supplied the TCR sequencing data for 15 to 20 patients, while MiXCR and VDJtools were used to process a few other patients. CD4 versus CD8 sorting errors were corrected by removing sequences found in both subsets at a frequency ratio below 5:1. Because the origin of CDR3 nucleotide sequences shared between donor and recipient could not be assigned, those sequences were removed. Alloreactive clones required at least 2-fold expansion over unstimulated cells and minimum CFSE-low frequency of 0.002% (template counts) or 0.001% (read counts). Clones detected in sequenced pre-transplant spleen, lymph node, or MLR CFSE-low populations of the donor or recipient were defined as mappable. Cumulative frequency of alloreactive clones was calculated as a percentage of all sequences weighted by copy number. Not all clones reach the TCRdb copy of this immuneACCESS table, which keeps in-frame sequences only. Checked studies attribute under half of the gap to unresolved V genes and leave the rest unexplained. V, J and clone size were drawn from that table, and D and trimming were deduced from the DNA. This sample lists around 96,000 clones; 92% were detected once. Around 0.15% of the sample is taken by the ten largest.

This specimen's time point label, interpreted: cells obtained before transplantation from donor or recipient. CD3+CD4+ and CD3+CD8+ populations were FACS-sorted from unstimulated pre-transplant donor and recipient cells taken from spleen or lymph nodes. Regarding this clone: There is no known antigen for this receptor. Within one base of it there is no much larger clone, and no base qualities were kept.

Trimming takes 3 bases off V and 7 bases off J; junction bases not matched to a gene: 5. As encoded in the germline V gene, CDR1 is MGHDK while CDR2 is SYGVNS. From the cysteine through the phenylalanine, the CDR3 covers 15 amino acids. The read is trimmed to its CDR3 DNA, 45 bases read in frame from base 1. The clonotype comes from a human donor who received an intestinal transplant. The V gene is TRBV25-1 and the J gene is TRBJ1-6, with 8 middle bases fitting TRBD1. This sample comprised unstimulated CD4+ T cells sorted from spleen or lymph node cells, obtained before intestinal transplant. The DNA sequence is as follows: TGTGCCAGCAGTGACAGGGACAGGATAAATTCACCCCTCCACTTT. Its protein is CASSDRDRINSPLHF.